This TCR beta chain was captured by sequencing in a study of memory CD4+ T cells and cytomegalovirus serostatus. The sort gate was single viable CD3+CD4+CD8-CD45RO+ cells for memory CD4+ T cells. Donors' CMV status reflects serum IgG against pp150, pp28, p38, p52. On this clone: Its antigen is not known.

CDR1 and CDR2 from the germline V gene are SGHAT and FQNNGV. With V trimmed by 1 base and J by 3 bases, 3 bases remained unmatched. This CDR3 has 15 amino acids. TCRdb keeps only in-frame clones here, not all; method: immunoSEQ multiplex PCR. The table lists about 54,000 clones, about 80% of them singletons. Overall study results and limits: Each of 67 CMV-associated TCRbeta sequences occurred in one to five individuals.

The sequencing sample was made of memory CD4+ T cells from blood. The J gene is TRBJ2-1, the V gene TRBV11-2, with 7 bases that match TRBD1. This receptor was obtained from an adult in good health and CMV-seropositive. This chain's CDR3 is CASSLVGDSYNEQFF. The CDR3 DNA sequence: TGTGCCAGCAGCTTAGTCGGGGACAGCTACAATGAGCAGTTCTTC. The full variable domain, with the rest looked up from reference TRBV11-2 and TRBJ2-1, is EAGVAQSPRYKIIEKRQSVAFWCNPISGHATLYWYQQILGQGPKLLIQFQNNGVVDDSQLPKDRFSAERLKGVDSTLKIQPAKLEDSAVYLCASSLVGDSYNEQFFGPGTRLTVL.